This T cell receptor beta chain was observed in a study of shared clonotypes between healthy human individuals. The study, taken as a whole, reports: Several donors shared around 5.1% of their naive CD4 clonotypes.

The DNA input per sorted-subset replicate PCR was 150 to 200 ng, corresponding to 28,000 or so T cell genomes. Measured with immunoSEQ multiplex PCR; TCRdb has only the in-frame clones, and not every one. The table includes around 1 million clones, approximately 76% detected once. Splitting of CD4+ cells produced CD45RA+ naive and CD45RA-negative memory subsets. On this clone: Antigen: not known. In the same sample, other DNA sequences code for this CDR3.

This CDR3 region has 14 residues. V was shortened by 1 base and J by 4 bases, with 8 bases between the two germline ends. Germline loops: CDR1 SGHDT, CDR2 YYEEEE. This TCR came from a man in his late teens or twenties in good health. Sequencing was carried out using memory CD4+ T cells sorted from blood. Subset described: CD45RA-negative fraction. The chain uses TRBV5-6 and TRBJ2-2; a weak D match, TRBD1 (6 bases). The DNA for the CDR3 is TGTGCCAGCAGCTTGCAGGGGCTCACCGGGGAGCTGTTTTTT. Translation: CASSLQGLTGELFF.